What follows are 5 T cell receptor beta chains derived from one specimen sequenced in a study of CD8 T cells in Susac syndrome. Reverse transcription of roughly 0.5 to 1 ug RNA was performed with random hexamers. Using its own MiXCR run on the immunoSEQ multiplex PCR reads, TCRdb lists one record per CDR3 protein. The sample carries around 180,000 distinct CDR3 sequences, 95% recorded once. Material: CD4+ T cells from PBMCs. The receptors were gathered from a human donor with multiple sclerosis.

The chain is built from TRBV30 and TRBJ1-4, with D perhaps TRBD1 (6 bases). CDR3 length: 13 amino acids. Germline loops: CDR1 GTSNPN, CDR2 SVGIG (reference sequence). Between the trimmed V and J ends, which lost 3 bases and 5 bases, there was a span of 10 bases. The DNA for the CDR3 is TGTGCCTGGAGCGGGGGCCCGAATGAAAAACTGTTTTTT. It is translated as CAWSGGPNEKLFF. Using reference TRBV30 and TRBJ1-4 for the parts outside the CDR3, the full variable domain is SQTIHQWPATLVQPVGSPLSLECTVEGTSNPNLYWYRQAAGRGLQLLFYSVGIGQISSEVPQNLSASRPQDRQFILSSKKLLLSDSGFYLCAWSGGPNEKLFFGSGTQLSVL.

The chain couples TRBV28 to TRBJ1-6; tentative D call: TRBD1 (6 bases). V dropped 5 bases and J dropped 7 bases, with 12 bases sitting between them. Germline V gives CDR1 MDHEN, CDR2 SYDVKM. The CDR3 length is 14 residues. The CDR3 nucleotides are TGTGCCAGCAGTCCCCCAGGGGACAATTCACCCCTCCACTTT. Protein product: CASSPPGDNSPLHF. The full variable domain, in which reference TRBV28 and TRBJ1-6 provide the parts outside the CDR3, is DVKVTQSSRYLVKRTGEKVFLECVQDMDHENMFWYRQDPGLGLRLIYFSYDVKMKEKGDIPEGYSVSREKKERFSLILESASTNQTSMYLCASSPPGDNSPLHFGNGTRLTVT.

The chain employs TRBV20-1 and TRBJ2-5; D call uncertain. Looked up from germline, CDR1 is DFQATT and CDR2 is SNEGSKA (reference sequence). V lost 3 bases to trimming and J lost 5 bases, with 10 bases between them. The CDR3 is made up of 12 amino acids. CDR3 in DNA: TGCAGTGCTAGTCGCGGTGGCGAGACCCAGTACTTC. Amino acids: CSASRGGETQYF.

The gene calls are TRBV30 and TRBJ2-2; D is unresolved. Germline V CDR1 and CDR2: GTSNPN, SVGIG (reference sequence). V gave up 4 bases and J gave up 3 bases, with 9 bases separating them. This CDR3 contains 13 residues. CDR3 DNA sequence: TGTGCCTGGACGCTTACTGACACCGGGGAGCTGTTTTTT. Translating it yields CAWTLTDTGELFF.

The rearrangement uses TRBV30 and TRBJ1-6; D gene uncertain. Germline V CDR1 and CDR2: GTSNPN, SVGIG (reference sequence). V lost 3 bases, J lost 4 bases, and 7 bases lay in between. The CDR3 length is 13 residues. As DNA, the CDR3 is TGTGCCTGGAGCGGGCAGTATAATTCACCCCTCCACTTT. It codes for CAWSGQYNSPLHF.